This passage covers 7 T cell receptor beta chains from one sample sequenced in a study of T cells in Graves' hyperthyroidism and ophthalmopathy. TCR beta CDR3 sequences were amplified from RNA transcripts. First-round RT-PCR targeting the TCR CDR3 was performed with the HTBI primer set. In TCRdb, the multiplex PCR reads were re-called with MiXCR into one record per CDR3 protein. Of 690,000 or so distinct CDR3 sequences listed, about 19% are singletons. The sequencing sample was made of blood. Receptors originate from a woman between 45 and 60 years old with Graves' hyperthyroidism that later progressed to Graves' ophthalmopathy.

The chain employs TRBV20-1 and TRBJ2-1, with D maybe TRBD2 (6 bases). Germline-derived CDR1 and CDR2 are DFQATT and SNEGSKA (reference sequence). Trimming shortened V by 4 bases and J by 0 bases, and 16 bases separated the two germline ends. The CDR3 length is 16 residues. CDR3 amino acids: CSAIHGTRSSYNEQFF. The DNA for the CDR3 is TGCAGTGCTATTCACGGGACTCGAAGCTCCTACAATGAGCAGTTCTTC.

This chain links TRBV5-1 with TRBJ2-1; the match to TRBD1 covers 8 bases. The germline V gene has CDR1 SGHRS and CDR2 YFSETQ. The V gene end was trimmed by 0 bases and the J gene end by 3 bases; junction bases not matched to a gene: 2. The CDR3 spans 15 residues. In nucleotides, the CDR3 is TGCGCCAGCAGCTTGGAGACAGGGGTCTACAATGAGCAGTTCTTC. Protein product: CASSLETGVYNEQFF.

In DNA, the CDR3 is TGTGCCAGCAGCCGAAGCGGTGGGGGCGATGGCTACACCTTC. Its protein is CASSRSGGGDGYTF. The chain recombines TRBV3-1 with TRBJ1-2; D is perhaps TRBD1 (6 bases). CDR3 length: 14 residues. Trimming shortened V by 4 bases and J by 6 bases, and 15 bases separated the two germline ends. CDR1 is LGHDT, CDR2 YNNKEL, per germline (reference sequence). Complete variable domain (other parts from reference TRBV3-1 and TRBJ1-2): DTAVSQTPKYLVTQMGNDKSIKCEQNLGHDTMYWYKQDSKKFLKIMFSYNNKELIINETVPNRFSPKSPDKAHLNLHINSLELGDSAVYFCASSRSGGGDGYTFGSGTRLTVV.

This clonotype was seen a few times. The V call is TRBV20-1, the J call TRBJ2-2; no reliable D call. Germline-derived CDR1 and CDR2 are DFQATT and SNEGSKA (reference sequence). V was shortened by 3 bases and J by 1 base, with 15 bases between the two germline ends. The CDR3 loop spans 16 amino acids. The CDR3 protein is CSARPFVRKNTGELFF. In nucleotides, the CDR3 is TGCAGTGCTAGGCCCTTCGTACGTAAGAACACCGGGGAGCTGTTTTTT.

This rearrangement joins TRBV5-4 to TRBJ2-7, with D possibly TRBD1 on 5 matching bases. Trimming took 4 bases from V and 3 from J, leaving 11 bases between them. This CDR3 is built from 13 residues. Germline CDR1 SGHNT, CDR2 YYREEE (reference sequence). The CDR3 protein is CASSVRQNYEQYF. DNA for the CDR3: TGTGCCAGCAGCGTAAGACAGAACTACGAGCAGTACTTC.

The V gene is TRBV19, the J gene TRBJ1-6; no firm D call. Per the germline V gene, CDR1 is LNHDA and CDR2 is SQIVND (reference sequence). The CDR3 covers 16 residues. V was shortened by 6 bases and J by 8 bases, with 20 bases between the two germline ends. DNA for the CDR3: TGTGCCAGTAGGATTGGCAGGTCGTATTGGGATTCACCCCTCCACTTT. This sequence encodes CASRIGRSYWDSPLHF.

V is TRBV2 and J is TRBJ2-3; 8 nucleotides line up with TRBD1. Germline V gene sequence: CDR1 SNHLY, CDR2 FYNNEI. The CDR3 runs 11 residues. J gave up 6 bases and V 10 bases, and 3 bases lay outside the gene matches. CDR3: CAMDRDDTQYF. The CDR3 DNA follows: TGTGCCATGGACAGGGATGATACGCAGTATTTT.